Sequencing of this TCR beta chain was carried out in a study of T cells after yellow fever vaccination. The overall study: The fractions with low cell numbers were processed using SMART-Seq v4 Ultra Low Input.

Germline V gene lookup returns CDR1 SGHTA and CDR2 FQGNSA. J gave up 8 bases and V 5 bases, and 9 bases lay outside the gene matches. This CDR3 comprises 15 residues. TCRdb analysed the 5' RACE reads with MiXCR anew, one entry per CDR3 protein. The table has a few hundred thousand distinct CDR3 sequences, approximately 7% seen once. This material consisted of PBMCs, taken about 49 days after the first yellow fever vaccination. This TCR was recovered from a young man who received the YFV17D yellow fever vaccine. This sequence joins TRBV7-2 and TRBJ1-3, with 10 bases matching TRBD1. CDR3 sequence reads: CASSPRTGGSDTIYF. The CDR3 coding sequence is TGTGCCAGCAGCCCCCGGACAGGGGGATCGGACACCATATATTTT. Full variable domain (missing parts from reference TRBV7-2 and TRBJ1-3): GAGVSQSPSNKVTEKGKDVELRCDPISGHTALYWYRQSLGQGLEFLIYFQGNSAPDKSGLPSDRFSAERTGGSVSTLTIQRTQQEDSAVYLCASSPRTGGSDTIYFGEGSWLTVV.